These 13 T cell receptor beta chains came from one sample sequenced in a study of graft-versus-host responses after intestinal transplantation. Generated by immunoSEQ multiplex PCR, the TCRdb table keeps only in-frame clones and is missing some. This table has about 39,000 clones, roughly 96% appearing once. The antigens for these receptors are not known. Material: unstimulated CD8+ T cells sorted from spleen or lymph node cells, obtained before transplant. These receptors originate from a human donor who was the organ donor for an intestinal transplant.

The chain uses TRBV6-5 and TRBJ1-4; TRBD1 might be the D (5 bases). V was clipped by 7 bases and J by 0 bases, with 9 bases between them. From germline, CDR1 is MNHEY and CDR2 SVGAGI. The CDR3 is 14 residues long. The CDR3 reads CASTGKATNEKLFF. The CDR3 nucleotides are TGTGCCAGCACAGGGAAGGCAACTAATGAAAAACTGTTTTTT.

The V gene is TRBV4-1, the J gene TRBJ2-1; tentatively, D is TRBD2 (5 bases). The CDR3 sequence is 13 residues long. Trimming stripped 1 base from V and 7 bases from J, with 8 bases between. CDR1 is MGHRA and CDR2 is YSYEKL in the germline V gene. The CDR3 here is CASSQVEGNEQFF. The CDR3 coding sequence is TGCGCCAGCAGCCAAGTCGAGGGAAATGAGCAGTTCTTC.

This clone was seen just once. This chain joins TRBV4-3 and TRBJ2-1, with D maybe TRBD2 (6 bases). V gave up 3 bases and J gave up 8 bases, with 8 bases separating them. Germline CDR1 is LGHNA and CDR2 is YSLEER. The CDR3 covers 12 residues. CDR3 sequence reads: CASSHGTDEQFF. The CDR3 region has the DNA TGCGCCAGCAGCCACGGGACTGATGAGCAGTTCTTC.

The chain combines TRBV10-2 with TRBJ2-1; D gene unclear. Germline values: CDR1 WSHSY, CDR2 SAAADI. There are 13 residues in the CDR3. Trimming shortened V by 9 bases and J by 4 bases, and 13 bases separated the two germline ends. The CDR3 region is CASLVRAYNEQFF. The CDR3 region has the DNA TGCGCCAGTTTGGTAAGAGCTTACAATGAGCAGTTCTTC.

The rearrangement links TRBV10-2 to TRBJ2-5; D possibly corresponds to TRBD1 (5 bases). This CDR3 contains 10 residues. V was shortened by 8 bases and J by 5 bases, with 6 bases between the two germline ends. CDR1 and CDR2 (germline): WSHSY, SAAADI. The DNA of the CDR3 is TGCGCCAGCGGGGCGGAGACCCAGTACTTC. Its translation is CASGAETQYF.

The chain couples TRBV13 to TRBJ1-6, with D perhaps matching TRBD1 (6 bases). The germline V gene has CDR1 PRHDT and CDR2 FYEKMQ (reference sequence). The CDR3 spans 15 residues. The germline V and J ends were trimmed by 2 bases and 9 bases, with 14 bases remaining between them. CDR3 region: CASSLTGIESSPLHF. CDR3 sequence (DNA): TGTGCCAGCAGCTTAACAGGGATCGAGTCTTCACCCCTCCACTTT.

The chain couples TRBV6-1 to TRBJ1-2; TRBD1 might be the D (5 bases). Germline CDR1 reads MNHNS; CDR2 reads SASEGT. The V end was cut by 3 bases, the J end by 1 base, with 6 bases between. CDR3 length equals 13 residues. This chain's CDR3 is CASSEDNNYGYTF. CDR3 in DNA: TGTGCCAGCAGTGAGGACAATAACTATGGCTACACCTTC.

The J gene is TRBJ2-7, the V gene TRBV27; TRBD1 is a possible D gene (7 bases). The CDR3 extends over 15 amino acids. Germline assignment: CDR1 MNHEY and CDR2 SMNVEV (reference sequence). The ends were cut back, 1 base at V and 4 bases at J, with 14 bases in the middle. The CDR3 DNA follows: TGTGCCAGCAGTTTATTGGGGGCAGGGGGGTACGAGCAGTACTTC. Its protein is CASSLLGAGGYEQYF.

The V and J genes are TRBV4-1 and TRBJ2-3; D is uncertain. The CDR3 length is 13 residues. V gave up 5 bases and J gave up 4 bases, with 10 bases separating them. CDR1 is MGHRA and CDR2 is YSYEKL in the germline V gene. The CDR3 DNA is TGCGCCAGCAGCAGAGGCGGTGCAGATACGCAGTATTTT. As protein: CASSRGGADTQYF.

This sequence joins TRBV4-2 and TRBJ2-7; no reliable D call. CDR1 is LGHNA, CDR2 YNFKEQ, per germline. The length of the CDR3 is 14 residues. V shed 2 bases and J shed 2 bases, with 10 bases lying between them. CDR3 loop: CASSQLHGPYEQYF. The CDR3 nucleotides read TGTGCCAGCAGCCAACTCCACGGACCCTACGAGCAGTACTTC.

The chain couples TRBV23-1 to TRBJ2-7; 9 bases match TRBD1. TRBV23-1 is designated an ORF whose function remains uncertain. V gave up 8 bases and J gave up 6 bases; unmatched junction bases: 8. The CDR3 sequence is 13 residues long. Here the CDR3 reads CASSRDRDGEQYF. In nucleotides, the CDR3 is TGCGCCAGCTCCCGGGACAGGGATGGCGAGCAGTACTTC.

V usage is TRBV15 and J usage is TRBJ2-1; D is uncertain. The CDR3 covers 13 residues. V was cut by 1 base and J by 11 bases, with 12 bases left in between. CDR1 LNHNV and CDR2 YYDKDF come from the germline V gene (reference sequence). As DNA, the CDR3 is TGTGCCACCAGCAGAGTCACTACACCTAAGCAGTTCTTC. Its protein is CATSRVTTPKQFF.

On this clone itself: A junction end diverges from the germline sequence, so it may reflect a read error. The J gene is TRBJ1-3, the V gene TRBV28; possibly TRBD1 for D (5 bases). The CDR3 runs 14 residues. Germline assignment: CDR1 MDHEN and CDR2 SYDVKM. CDR3 in DNA: TGTGCCAGCAGTTTTAGGGGTAGTGGAGACACCATATATTTT. The encoded protein is CASSFRGSGDTIYF.